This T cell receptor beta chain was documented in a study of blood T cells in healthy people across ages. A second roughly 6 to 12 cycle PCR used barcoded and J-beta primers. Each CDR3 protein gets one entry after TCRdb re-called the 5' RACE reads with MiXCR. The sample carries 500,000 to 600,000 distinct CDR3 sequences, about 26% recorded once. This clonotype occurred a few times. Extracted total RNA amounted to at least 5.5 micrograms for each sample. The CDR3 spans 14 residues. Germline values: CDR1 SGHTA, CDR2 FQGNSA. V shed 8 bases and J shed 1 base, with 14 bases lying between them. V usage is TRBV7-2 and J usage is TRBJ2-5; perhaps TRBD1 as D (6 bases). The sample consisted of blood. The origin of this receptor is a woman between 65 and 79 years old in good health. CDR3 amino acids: CASAQSGVQETQYF. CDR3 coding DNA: TGTGCCAGCGCCCAATCAGGGGTCCAAGAGACCCAGTACTTC.